This T cell receptor beta chain was recorded in a study of cytomegalovirus exposure and HLA in healthy donors. Study conclusions and caveats: Most CMV-associated TCR beta chains were later found to appear HLA-restricted.

On this clone: Its antigen is still unknown.

CDR3 length: 15 amino acids. Germline CDR1 MDHEN, CDR2 SYDVKM. The germline V and J ends were trimmed by 4 bases and 5 bases, with 17 bases remaining between them. PCR primers comprised 60 Vbeta and 13 Jbeta primers. Profiling relied on immunoSEQ multiplex PCR, and the TCRdb table lists in-frame clones only, not all of them. The data contain a few hundred thousand clones, about 90% of them singletons. Source material: PBMCs. The sequence came from a girl aged 2-10 years in good health and CMV-seronegative. The rearrangement joins TRBV28 to TRBJ1-2; D is possibly TRBD1 (5 bases). CDR3 in DNA: TGTGCCAGCAGTTCGGGGGTCAGACAAACTTATGGCTACACCTTC. This codes for CASSSGVRQTYGYTF.